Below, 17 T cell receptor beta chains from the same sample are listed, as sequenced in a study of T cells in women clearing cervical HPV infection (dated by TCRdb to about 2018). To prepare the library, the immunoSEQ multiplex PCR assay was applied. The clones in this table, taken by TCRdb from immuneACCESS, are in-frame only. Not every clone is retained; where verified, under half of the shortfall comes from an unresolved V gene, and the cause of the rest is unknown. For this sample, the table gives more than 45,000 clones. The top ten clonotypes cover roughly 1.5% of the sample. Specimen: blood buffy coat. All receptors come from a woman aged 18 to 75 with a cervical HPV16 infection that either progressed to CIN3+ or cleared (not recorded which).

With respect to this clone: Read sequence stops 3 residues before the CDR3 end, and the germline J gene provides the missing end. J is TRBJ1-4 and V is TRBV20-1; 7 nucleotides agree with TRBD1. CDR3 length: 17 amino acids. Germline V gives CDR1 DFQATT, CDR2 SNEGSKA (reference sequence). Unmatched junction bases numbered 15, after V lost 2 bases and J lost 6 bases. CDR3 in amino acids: CSARTYSAGTADEKLFF. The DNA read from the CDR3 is TGCAGTGCTAGAACCTATAGTGCCGGGACAGCGGATGAAAAA.

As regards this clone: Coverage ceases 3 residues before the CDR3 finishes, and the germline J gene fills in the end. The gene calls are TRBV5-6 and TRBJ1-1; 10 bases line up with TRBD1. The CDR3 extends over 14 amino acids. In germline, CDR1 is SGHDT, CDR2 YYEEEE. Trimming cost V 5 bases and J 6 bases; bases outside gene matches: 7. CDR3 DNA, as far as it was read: TGTGCCAGCAGTCGCGGGACAGGGGTACCTGAA. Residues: CASSRGTGVPE. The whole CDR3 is CASSRGTGVPEAFF. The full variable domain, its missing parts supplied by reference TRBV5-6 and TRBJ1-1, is DAGVTQSPTHLIKTRGQQVTLRCSPKSGHDTVSWYQQALGQGPQFIFQYYEEEERQRGNFPDRFSGHQFPNYSSELNVNALLLGDSALYLCASSRGTGVPEAFFGQGTRLTVV.

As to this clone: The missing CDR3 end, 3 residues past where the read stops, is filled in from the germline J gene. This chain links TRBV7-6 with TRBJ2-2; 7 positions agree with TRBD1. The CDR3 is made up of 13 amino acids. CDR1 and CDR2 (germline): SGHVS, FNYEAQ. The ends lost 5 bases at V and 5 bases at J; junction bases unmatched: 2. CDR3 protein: CASSRTGTGELFF. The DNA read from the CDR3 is TGTGCCAGCAGCCGGACAGGAACCGGGGAG.

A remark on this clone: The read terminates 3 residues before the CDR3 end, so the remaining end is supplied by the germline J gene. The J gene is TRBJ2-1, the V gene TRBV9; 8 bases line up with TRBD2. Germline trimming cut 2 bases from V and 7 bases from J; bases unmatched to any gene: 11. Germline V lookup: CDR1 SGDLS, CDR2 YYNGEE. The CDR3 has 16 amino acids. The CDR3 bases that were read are TGTGCCAGCAGCGTGGGGCTGGCTAGCGGGCTAAATGAG. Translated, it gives CASSVGLASGLNE. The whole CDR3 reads CASSVGLASGLNEQFF.

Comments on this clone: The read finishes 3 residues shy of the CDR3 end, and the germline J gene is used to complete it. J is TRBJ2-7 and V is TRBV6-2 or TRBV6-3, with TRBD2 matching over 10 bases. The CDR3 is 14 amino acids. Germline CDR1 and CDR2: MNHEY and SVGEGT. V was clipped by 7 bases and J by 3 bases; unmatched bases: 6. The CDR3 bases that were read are TGTGCCAGCACCAGCGGGAGGGAGAACTACGAG. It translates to CASTSGRENYE. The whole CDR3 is CASTSGRENYEQYF.

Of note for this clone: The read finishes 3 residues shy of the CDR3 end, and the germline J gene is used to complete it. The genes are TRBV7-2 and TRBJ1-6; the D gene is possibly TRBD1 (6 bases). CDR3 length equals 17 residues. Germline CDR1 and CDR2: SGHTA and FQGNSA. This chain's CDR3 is CASRLAARGSYNSPLHF. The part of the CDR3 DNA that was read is TGTGCAAGTCGCTTAGCGGCCAGGGGTTCCTATAATTCACCC.

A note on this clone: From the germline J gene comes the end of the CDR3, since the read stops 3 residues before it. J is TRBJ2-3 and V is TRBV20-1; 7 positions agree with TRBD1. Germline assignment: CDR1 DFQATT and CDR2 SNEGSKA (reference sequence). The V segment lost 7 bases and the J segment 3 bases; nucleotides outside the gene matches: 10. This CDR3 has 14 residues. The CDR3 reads CSGREYRGTDTQYF. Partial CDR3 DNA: TGCAGTGGCCGCGAATACAGGGGTACAGATACG.

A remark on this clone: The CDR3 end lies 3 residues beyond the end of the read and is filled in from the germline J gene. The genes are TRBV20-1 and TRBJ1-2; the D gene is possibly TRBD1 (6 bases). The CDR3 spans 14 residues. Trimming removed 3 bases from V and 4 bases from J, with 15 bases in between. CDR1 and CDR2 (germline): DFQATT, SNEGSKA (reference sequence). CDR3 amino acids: CSARVPGGLYGYTF. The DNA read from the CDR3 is TGCAGTGCTAGGGTCCCGGGGGGCCTCTATGGC.

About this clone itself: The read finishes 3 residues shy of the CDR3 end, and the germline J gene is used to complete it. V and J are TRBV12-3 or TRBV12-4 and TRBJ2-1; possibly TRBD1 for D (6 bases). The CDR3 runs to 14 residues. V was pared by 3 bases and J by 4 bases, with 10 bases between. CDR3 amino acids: CASSLTDRYNEQFF. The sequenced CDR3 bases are TGTGCCAGCAGTTTGACGGACAGATACAATGAG.

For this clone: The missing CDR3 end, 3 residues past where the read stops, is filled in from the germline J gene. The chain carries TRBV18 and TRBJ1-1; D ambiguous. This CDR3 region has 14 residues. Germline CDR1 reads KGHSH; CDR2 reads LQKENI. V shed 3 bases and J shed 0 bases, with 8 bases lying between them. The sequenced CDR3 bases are TGTGCCAGCTCACCCTCAGGCCTGAACACTGAA. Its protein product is CASSPSGLNTE. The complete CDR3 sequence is CASSPSGLNTEAFF.

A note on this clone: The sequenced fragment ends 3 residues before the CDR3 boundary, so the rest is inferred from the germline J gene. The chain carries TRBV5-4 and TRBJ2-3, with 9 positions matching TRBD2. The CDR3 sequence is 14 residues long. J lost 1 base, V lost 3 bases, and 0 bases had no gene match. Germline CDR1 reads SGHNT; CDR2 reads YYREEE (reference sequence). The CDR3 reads CASSSSGGTDTQYF. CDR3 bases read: TGTGCCAGCAGCTCTAGCGGGGGCACAGATACG.

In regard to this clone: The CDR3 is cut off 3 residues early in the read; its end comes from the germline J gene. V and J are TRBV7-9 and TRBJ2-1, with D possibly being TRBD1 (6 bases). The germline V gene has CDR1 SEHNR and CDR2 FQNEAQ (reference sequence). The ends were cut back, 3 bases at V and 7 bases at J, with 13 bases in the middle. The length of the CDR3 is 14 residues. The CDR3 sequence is CASSFSGAQNEQFF. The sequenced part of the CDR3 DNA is TGTGCCAGCAGCTTTTCAGGGGCGCAAAATGAG.

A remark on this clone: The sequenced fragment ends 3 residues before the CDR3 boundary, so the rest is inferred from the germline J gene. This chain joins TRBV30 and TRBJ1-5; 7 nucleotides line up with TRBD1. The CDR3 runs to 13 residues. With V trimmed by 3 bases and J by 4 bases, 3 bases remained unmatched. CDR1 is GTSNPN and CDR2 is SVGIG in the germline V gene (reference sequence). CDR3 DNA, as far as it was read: TGTGCCTGGAGGGAACAGGGGAATCAGCCC. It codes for CAWREQGNQP. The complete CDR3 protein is CAWREQGNQPQHF.

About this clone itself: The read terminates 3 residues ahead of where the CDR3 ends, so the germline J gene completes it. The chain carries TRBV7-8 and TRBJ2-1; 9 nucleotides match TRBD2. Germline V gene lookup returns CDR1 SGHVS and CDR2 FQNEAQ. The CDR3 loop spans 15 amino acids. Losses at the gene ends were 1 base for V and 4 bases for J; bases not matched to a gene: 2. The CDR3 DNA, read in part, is TGTGCCAGCAGCTTAGGACTAGCGGATTACAATGAG. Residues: CASSLGLADYNE. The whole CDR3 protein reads CASSLGLADYNEQFF.

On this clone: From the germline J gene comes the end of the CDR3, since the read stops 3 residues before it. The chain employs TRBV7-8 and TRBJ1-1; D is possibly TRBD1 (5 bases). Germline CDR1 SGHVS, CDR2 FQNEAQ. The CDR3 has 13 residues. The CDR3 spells CASSTRTRMEAFF. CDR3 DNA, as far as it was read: TGTGCCAGCAGCACCAGGACAAGAATGGAA. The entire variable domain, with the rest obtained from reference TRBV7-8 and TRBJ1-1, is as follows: GAGVSQSPRYKVAKRGQDVALRCDPISGHVSLFWYQQALGQGPEFLTYFQNEAQLDKSGLPSDRFFAERPEGSVSTLKIQRTQQEDSAVYLCASSTRTRMEAFFGQGTRLTVV.

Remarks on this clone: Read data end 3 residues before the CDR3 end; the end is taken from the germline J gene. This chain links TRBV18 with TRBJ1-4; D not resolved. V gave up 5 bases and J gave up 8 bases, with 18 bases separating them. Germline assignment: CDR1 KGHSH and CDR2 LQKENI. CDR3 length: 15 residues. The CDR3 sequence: CASSTRTGLEEKLFF. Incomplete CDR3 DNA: TGTGCCAGCTCAACCCGGACTGGTTTGGAGGAAAAA.

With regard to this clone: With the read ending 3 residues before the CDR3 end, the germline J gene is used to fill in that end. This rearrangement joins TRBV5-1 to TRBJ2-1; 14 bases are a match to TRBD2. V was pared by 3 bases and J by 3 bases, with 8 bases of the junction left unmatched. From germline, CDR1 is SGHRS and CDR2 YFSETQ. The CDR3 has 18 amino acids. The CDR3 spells CASSSPGTSGSLYNEQFF. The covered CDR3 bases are TGCGCCAGCAGCTCGCCCGGGACTAGCGGGAGTCTCTACAATGAG.